The clone carrying this T cell receptor (beta chain) was counted many times. What it binds is unknown. These data come from a study of T cell repertoires in cytomegalovirus infection. Points from the study as a whole: Adding up the frequency of public TCR beta families identified people who carried CMV plus the relevant HLA. HLA-C-restricted CMV-specific TCR beta clonotypes prevailed in the ex vivo response.

The J segment lost 0 bases and the V segment lost 6 bases, leaving 11 bases of the junction unmatched. CDR1 MNHEY and CDR2 SVGEGT come from the germline V gene. CDR3 length: 17 amino acids. One entry per CDR3 protein, called by TCRdb with MiXCR from the reads. Of about 900,000 distinct CDR3 sequences detected, around 32% appear once; the ten largest clones hold 13%. The V and J genes are TRBV6-2 or TRBV6-3 and TRBJ1-5; 7 bases align to TRBD1. This clonotype was obtained from a human donor in good health (CMV status not recorded). Some clones in this sample may be carry-over from other donors' samples. Material: cultured CD8+ T cells from PBMCs, obtained from culture after CMV antigen stimulation. The CDR3 region is CASRPGQRLYSNQPQHF. The DNA for the CDR3 is TGTGCCAGCAGGCCGGGACAGAGACTTTATAGCAATCAGCCCCAGCATTTT.